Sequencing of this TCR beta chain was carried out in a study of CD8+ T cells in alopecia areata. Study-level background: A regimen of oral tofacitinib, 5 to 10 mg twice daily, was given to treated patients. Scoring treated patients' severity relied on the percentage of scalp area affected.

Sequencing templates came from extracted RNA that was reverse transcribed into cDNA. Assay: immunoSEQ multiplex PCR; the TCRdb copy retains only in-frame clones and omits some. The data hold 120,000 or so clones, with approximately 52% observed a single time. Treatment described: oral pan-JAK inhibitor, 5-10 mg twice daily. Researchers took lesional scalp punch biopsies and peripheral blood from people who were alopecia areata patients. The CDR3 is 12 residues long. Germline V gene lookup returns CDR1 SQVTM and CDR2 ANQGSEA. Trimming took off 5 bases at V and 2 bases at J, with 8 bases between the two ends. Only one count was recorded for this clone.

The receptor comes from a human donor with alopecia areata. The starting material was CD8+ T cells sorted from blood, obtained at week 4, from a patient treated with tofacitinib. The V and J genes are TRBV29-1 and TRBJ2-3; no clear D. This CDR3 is CSVPVNTDTQYF. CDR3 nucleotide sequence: TGCAGCGTTCCTGTGAACACAGATACGCAGTATTTT.